What follows are 22 T cell receptor beta chains derived from one specimen sequenced in a study of shared clonotypes between healthy human individuals. Naive-designated CD8 cells lacked CD45RO, were positively enriched for CCR7, and omitted terminally differentiated effector memory CD45RA+ cells. Sequencing was performed with immunoSEQ multiplex PCR; in TCRdb, only in-frame clones are kept and a portion is missing. The data hold approximately 2,000,000 clones, with 80% to 95% observed a single time. The sequencing sample was made of naive CD8+ T cells from PBMCs. The source is a man between 18 and 35 years old in good health. Some clones in this sample may be carry-over from other donors' samples.

The V and J genes are TRBV15 and TRBJ1-2; no reliable D call. The germline gives CDR1 LNHNV, CDR2 YYDKDF (reference sequence). The CDR3 totals 20 residues. V was clipped by 4 bases and J by 4 bases, with 31 bases between them. CDR3 amino acids: CATSTPGPRLKGLYSYGYTF. For the CDR3, the DNA is TGTGCCACCAGCACCCCCGGTCCCAGGCTAAAGGGCCTTTATAGCTATGGCTACACCTTC. The complete variable domain, with remaining parts taken from reference TRBV15 and TRBJ1-2, reads DAMVIQNPRYQVTQFGKPVTLSCSQTLNHNVMYWYQQKSSQAPKLLFHYYDKDFNNEADTPDNFQSRRPNTSFCFLDIRSPGLGDTAMYLCATSTPGPRLKGLYSYGYTFGSGTRLTVV.

This rearrangement joins TRBV9 to TRBJ2-7; TRBD2 matches at 9 bases. V trimming: 0 bases; J trimming: 5 bases; junction bases outside the gene matches: 9. The germline gives CDR1 SGDLS, CDR2 YYNGEE. The CDR3 spans 16 residues. In DNA, the CDR3 is TGTGCCAGCAGCGTAGGTGCGGGACTAGCAGCCCACGAGCAGTACTTC. As protein: CASSVGAGLAAHEQYF.

V gene TRBV27 combines with J gene TRBJ2-2; tentatively, D is TRBD2 (5 bases). V lost 6 bases and J 4 bases, leaving 18 bases between the germline ends. CDR1 is MNHEY and CDR2 is SMNVEV in the germline V gene (reference sequence). The CDR3 consists of 16 residues. CDR3 protein: CASSMIRRLGTGELFF. The DNA of the CDR3 is TGTGCCAGCAGCATGATACGGAGGCTAGGCACCGGGGAGCTGTTTTTT.

The rearrangement uses TRBV27 and TRBJ1-1; tentatively, D is TRBD1 (5 bases). Germline assignment: CDR1 MNHEY and CDR2 SMNVEV (reference sequence). Trimming pared 5 bases from V and 11 bases from J, leaving 24 bases between. There are 15 residues in the CDR3. The CDR3 DNA follows: TGTGCCAGCAGTCAACTCCGGGACCCCACAAGTCACGCTTTCTTT. Translating gives CASSQLRDPTSHAFF.

V gene TRBV7-3 combines with J gene TRBJ2-5, with D unclear. The germline V and J ends were trimmed by 4 bases and 5 bases, with 17 bases remaining between them. The germline V gene encodes CDR1 SGHTA and CDR2 FQGTGA. This CDR3 is 15 amino acids long. The chain's CDR3 is CASSSLGLHGETQYF. CDR3 in DNA: TGTGCCAGCAGCTCTCTAGGGCTACACGGGGAGACCCAGTACTTC.

As for this clone: In the same sample, other DNA sequences code for this CDR3. The gene calls are TRBV19 and TRBJ1-2, with D perhaps matching TRBD1 (5 bases). CDR1 is LNHDA, CDR2 SQIVND, per germline (reference sequence). Trimming cost V 3 bases and J 8 bases, with 13 bases left between them. The CDR3 extends over 13 amino acids. CDR3 loop: CASSIDLSGGYTF. CDR3 bases: TGTGCCAGTAGTATCGACCTCTCAGGGGGCTACACCTTC.

The chain uses TRBV28 and TRBJ2-2; D gene unclear. Germline values: CDR1 MDHEN, CDR2 SYDVKM. This CDR3 comprises 14 residues. V was cut by 6 bases and J by 3 bases, with 11 bases left in between. The CDR3 spells CASRGGYYTGELFF. The CDR3 DNA sequence: TGTGCCAGCAGAGGCGGATACTACACCGGGGAGCTGTTTTTT.

J is TRBJ2-7 and V is TRBV5-5; 12 nucleotides match TRBD2. V shed 0 bases, J shed 4 bases, and the junction held 8 bases outside the gene matches. This CDR3 region has 17 residues. Germline CDR1 SGHKS, CDR2 YYEKEE (reference sequence). The CDR3: CASSLALSGLAGYEQYF. The CDR3 nucleotides read TGTGCCAGCAGCTTGGCCCTCTCGGGACTAGCGGGTTACGAGCAGTACTTC. Full variable domain (rest looked up from reference TRBV5-5 and TRBJ2-7): DAGVTQSPTHLIKTRGQQVTLRCSPISGHKSVSWYQQVLGQGPQFIFQYYEKEERGRGNFPDRFSARQFPNYSSELNVNALLLGDSALYLCASSLALSGLAGYEQYFGPGTRLTVT.

The rearrangement links TRBV4-1 to TRBJ2-7; 10 nucleotides agree with TRBD1. The length of the CDR3 is 17 residues. Trimming took 3 bases from V and 2 from J; bases not matched to a gene: 10. The germline V gene encodes CDR1 MGHRA and CDR2 YSYEKL. Written as DNA, the CDR3 is TGCGCCAGCAGCCACCACTCGGGGACAGGGGCCCCCTACGAGCAGTACTTC. Translating it yields CASSHHSGTGAPYEQYF.

The rearrangement uses TRBV7-2 and TRBJ2-5, with D perhaps assigned TRBD1 or TRBD2 (6 bases each). This CDR3 has 17 residues. With 1 base removed from V and 5 bases from J, the gap between germline ends came to 20 bases. The germline V gene encodes CDR1 SGHTA and CDR2 FQGNSA. CDR3 residues: CASSLVGGTGGVETQYF. The CDR3 nucleotides are TGTGCCAGCAGCTTAGTGGGCGGCACCGGGGGCGTGGAGACCCAGTACTTC.

The V and J genes are TRBV23-1 and TRBJ2-3, with 9 nucleotides matching TRBD1. TRBV23-1 qualifies as an ORF whose function is uncertain. V lost 2 bases to trimming and J lost 4 bases; unmatched junction nucleotides: 7. CDR3 length: 16 residues. The CDR3 loop reads CASSQRGQGTADTQYF. DNA for the CDR3: TGCGCCAGCAGTCAAAGGGGACAGGGAACTGCAGATACGCAGTATTTT.

This chain connects TRBV7-9 to TRBJ2-7; D is possibly TRBD2 (6 bases). The germline V gene encodes CDR1 SEHNR and CDR2 FQNEAQ (reference sequence). The CDR3 has 14 residues. V gave up 6 bases and J gave up 1 base, with 13 bases separating them. CDR3 loop: CASSSGLFSYEQYF. The CDR3 DNA sequence: TGTGCCAGCAGTTCAGGACTATTTTCCTACGAGCAGTACTTC.

The chain uses TRBV2 and TRBJ2-3, with 8 bases lining up with TRBD2. The CDR3 is made up of 16 amino acids. Germline CDR1 SNHLY, CDR2 FYNNEI. V lost 5 bases and J lost 2; bases outside the gene matches: 9. The CDR3 nucleotides are TGTGCCAGCAGTCAAGGCAGACTAGCGCCCACAGATACGCAGTATTTT. The encoded protein is CASSQGRLAPTDTQYF.

This rearrangement joins TRBV15 to TRBJ1-1; D uncertain. CDR3 size: 13 residues. In germline, CDR1 is LNHNV, CDR2 YYDKDF (reference sequence). Trimming stripped 0 bases from V and 3 bases from J, with 5 bases between. Here the CDR3 DNA reads TGTGCCACCAGCAGAGAGTCCGACACTGAAGCTTTCTTT. This sequence encodes CATSRESDTEAFF.

The rearrangement uses TRBV4-1 and TRBJ2-1; TRBD2 is a possible D gene (6 bases). Germline lookup yields CDR1 MGHRA and CDR2 YSYEKL. Deletions cut 1 base from V and 3 bases from J, with 13 bases between. The CDR3 extends over 16 amino acids. DNA for the CDR3: TGCGCCAGCAGCCAAGGTTTGCGGGGAATCTACAATGAGCAGTTCTTC. Residues: CASSQGLRGIYNEQFF.

This chain links TRBV4-1 with TRBJ1-5, with D unclear. Trimming pared 4 bases from V and 1 base from J, leaving 11 bases between. Germline lookup yields CDR1 MGHRA and CDR2 YSYEKL. The CDR3 is made up of 15 amino acids. The CDR3 DNA reads as TGCGCCAGCAGCCGCTGGGGTCCGAGCAATCAGCCCCAGCATTTT. Translating gives CASSRWGPSNQPQHF.

The chain couples TRBV27 to TRBJ1-1; no clear D gene. CDR1 and CDR2 (germline): MNHEY, SMNVEV (reference sequence). The CDR3 sequence is 15 residues long. V lost 1 base and J 1 base, leaving 10 bases between the germline ends. The CDR3 here is CASSLLVPGNTEAFF. CDR3 DNA: TGTGCCAGCAGTTTATTGGTCCCTGGGAACACTGAAGCTTTCTTT.

The chain uses TRBV4-1 and TRBJ2-3; D is uncertain. The V end lost 0 bases, the J end lost 3 bases, and 16 bases lay between the germline ends. The germline CDR1 and CDR2 sequences are MGHRA and YSYEKL. There are 17 residues in the CDR3. The CDR3 sequence: CASSQDLRPPSTDTQYF. The CDR3 DNA sequence: TGCGCCAGCAGCCAAGATTTGAGACCCCCATCTACAGATACGCAGTATTTT.

V usage is TRBV29-1 and J usage is TRBJ1-2; no clear D. Trimming took 0 bases from V and 9 from J, leaving 5 bases between them. This CDR3 has 10 amino acids. Germline lookup yields CDR1 SQVTM and CDR2 ANQGSEA. CDR3 coding DNA: TGCAGCGTTGAAGAAGGGAGCTACACCTTC. This translates into CSVEEGSYTF.

V is TRBV7-9 and J is TRBJ2-3, with D maybe TRBD2 (5 bases). CDR3 length equals 18 residues. Germline values: CDR1 SEHNR, CDR2 FQNEAQ (reference sequence). V dropped 0 bases and J dropped 0 bases, with 16 bases sitting between them. CDR3 in DNA: TGTGCCAGCAGCTTAGCGGATCGACTAACTCCTAGCACAGATACGCAGTATTTT. It yields the protein CASSLADRLTPSTDTQYF.

V and J are TRBV27 and TRBJ2-1; 14 nucleotides align to TRBD2. CDR1 MNHEY and CDR2 SMNVEV come from the germline V gene (reference sequence). V shed 2 bases, J shed 6 bases, and the junction held 3 bases outside the gene matches. This CDR3 has 16 amino acids. CDR3 DNA sequence: TGTGCCAGCAGTTTAATCGGGACTAGCGGGAGCAATGAGCAGTTCTTC. Translating it yields CASSLIGTSGSNEQFF.

This clone occurred once. The chain uses TRBV9 and TRBJ2-7; TRBD1 matches 9 bases. The CDR3 extends over 18 amino acids. The J segment lost 5 bases and the V segment lost 0 bases, leaving 15 bases of the junction unmatched. Germline-derived CDR1 and CDR2 are SGDLS and YYNGEE. The CDR3 is CASSVAGTGQGVEDEQYF. The CDR3 DNA follows: TGTGCCAGCAGCGTAGCTGGGACAGGGCAAGGGGTTGAAGACGAGCAGTACTTC.